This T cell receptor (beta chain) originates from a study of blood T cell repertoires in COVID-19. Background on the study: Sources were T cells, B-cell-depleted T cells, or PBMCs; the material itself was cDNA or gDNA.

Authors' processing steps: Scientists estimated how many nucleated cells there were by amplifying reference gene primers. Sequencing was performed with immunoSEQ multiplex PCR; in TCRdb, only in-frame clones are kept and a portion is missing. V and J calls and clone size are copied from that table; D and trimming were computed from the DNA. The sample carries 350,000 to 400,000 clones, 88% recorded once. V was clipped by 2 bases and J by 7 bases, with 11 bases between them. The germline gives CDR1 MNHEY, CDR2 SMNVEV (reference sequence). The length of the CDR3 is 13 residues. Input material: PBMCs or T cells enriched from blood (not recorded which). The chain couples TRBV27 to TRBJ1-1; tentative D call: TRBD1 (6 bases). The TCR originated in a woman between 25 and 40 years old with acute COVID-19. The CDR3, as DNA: TGTGCCAGCAGTTTAAGAACAGGGCGTGAAGCTTTCTTT. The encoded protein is CASSLRTGREAFF.